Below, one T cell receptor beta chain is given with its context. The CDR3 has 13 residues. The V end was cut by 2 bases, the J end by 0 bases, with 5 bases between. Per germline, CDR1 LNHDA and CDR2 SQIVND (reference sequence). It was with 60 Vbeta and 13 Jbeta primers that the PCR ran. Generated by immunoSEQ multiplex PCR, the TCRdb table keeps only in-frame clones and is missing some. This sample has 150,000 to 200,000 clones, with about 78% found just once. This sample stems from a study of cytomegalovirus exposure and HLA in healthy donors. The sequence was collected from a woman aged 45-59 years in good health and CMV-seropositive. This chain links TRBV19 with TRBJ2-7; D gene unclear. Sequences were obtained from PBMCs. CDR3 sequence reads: CASSITDSYEQYF. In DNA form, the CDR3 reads TGTGCCAGTAGTATAACAGACTCCTACGAGCAGTACTTC.